This T cell receptor beta chain originates from a study of neurological immune-mediated disorders. Findings of the study overall: Multiple sclerosis was found to have the least TCR clonal expansion, below healthy controls, and HTLV-1-associated myelopathy the most. Across subjects, no CDR3 amino acid sequence appeared in expanded clones of more than one subject, a finding that suggested private repertoires in all groups.

Unsorted libraries were generated from 2 million PBMCs held at -80 degrees C. CDR3 length: 18 residues. Comments on this clonotype: The antigen remains unidentified. Since no conserved phenylalanine or tryptophan closes the CDR3, a read error is the likely cause.

With 10-nucleotide random UMIs included, cDNA was synthesized by 5'RACE. TCRdb analysed the 5' RACE reads with MiXCR anew, one entry per CDR3 protein. The table has about 21,000 distinct CDR3 sequences, 15% seen once. The receptor's source is a female donor with HTLV-1-associated myelopathy (HAM/TSP). The rearrangement joins TRBV12-3 or TRBV12-4 to TRBJ2-5; 13 nucleotides align to TRBD2. The source material was PBMCs. CDR3 DNA sequence: TGTGTCAGCAGTCCCGGGACTAGCGGGATGGTGGGCCAAGAGACCCAGTACGTC. It translates to CVSSPGTSGMVGQETQYV.